The 18 T cell receptor beta chains given below trace back to one sample, sequenced in a study of T-cell memory formation after mild COVID-19. TCRdb used MiXCR to reprocess the 5' RACE reads, holding one entry per CDR3 protein. The sample records hundreds of thousands of distinct CDR3 sequences, roughly 17% being singletons. Sequencing was done on a sample of PBMCs or a T cell subset sorted from them (not recorded which). These receptors were obtained from a man between 18 and 35 years old who had mild COVID-19 (a few samples of this study predate the infection). Cell type and time point are not known.

This rearrangement joins TRBV5-6 to TRBJ2-3; 8 nucleotides agree with TRBD2. Germline CDR1 and CDR2: SGHDT and YYEEEE. The length of the CDR3 is 14 residues. V dropped 4 bases and J dropped 9; count of bases not matched to a gene: 10. CDR3 in amino acids: CASSGGLAGNTQYF. The DNA of the CDR3 is TGTGCCAGCAGCGGCGGACTAGCAGGCAACACGCAGTATTTT.

This clonotype was seen a handful of times. The rearrangement links TRBV20-1 to TRBJ1-2, with D possibly matching TRBD1 (5 bases). Germline V CDR1 and CDR2: DFQATT, SNEGSKA (reference sequence). The CDR3 covers 12 residues. CDR3 protein: CAKGPTNYGYTF. The CDR3 DNA is TGCGCAAAGGGGCCAACTAACTATGGCTACACCTTC.

This clonotype was seen only a few times. The chain combines TRBV15 with TRBJ2-3, with unresolved D. CDR1 and CDR2 (germline): LNHNV, YYDKDF (reference sequence). V shed 0 bases and J shed 2 bases, with 6 bases lying between them. The CDR3 has 14 amino acids. The DNA of the CDR3 is TGTGCCACCAGCAGAGAGCTTAACACAGATACGCAGTATTTT. Amino acid sequence: CATSRELNTDTQYF.

CDR3 in DNA: TGTGCCAGCAGTTTATGGGCCGACAGGGGGAACACTGAAGCTTTCTTT. It encodes CASSLWADRGNTEAFF. This chain connects TRBV28 to TRBJ1-1; 8 bases align to TRBD1. V dropped 0 bases and J dropped 1; count of bases not matched to a gene: 4. The germline V gene has CDR1 MDHEN and CDR2 SYDVKM. The CDR3 runs 16 residues.

The CDR3 loop is CSVFRGLSGNTIYF. The DNA of the CDR3 is TGCAGCGTTTTCAGGGGCCTCTCTGGAAACACCATATATTTT. The genes are TRBV29-1 and TRBJ1-3; maybe TRBD1 (6 bases). From germline, CDR1 is SQVTM and CDR2 ANQGSEA. This CDR3 region has 14 residues. With 5 bases removed from V and 0 bases from J, the gap between germline ends came to 11 bases.

This clonotype has at least ten counts. This rearrangement joins TRBV12-3 or TRBV12-4 to TRBJ1-2; D call uncertain. Trimming left V 2 bases short and J 7 bases short, with 17 bases between. There are 15 residues in the CDR3. The CDR3 DNA reads as TGTGCCAGCAGTTTACGCCGAGCAATCGGTCTTGGCTACACCTTC. Its translation: CASSLRRAIGLGYTF.

V gene TRBV5-1 combines with J gene TRBJ2-2; D possibly uses TRBD1 or TRBD2 (6 bases each). The CDR3 has 15 amino acids. The V and J ends lost 4 bases and 4 bases respectively, with 14 bases between them. From germline, CDR1 is SGHRS and CDR2 YFSETQ. CDR3 amino acids: CASSPEGGITGELFF. Written as DNA, the CDR3 is TGCGCCAGCAGCCCGGAGGGGGGCATCACCGGGGAGCTGTTTTTT.

This sequence joins TRBV6-5 and TRBJ2-1, with D possibly matching TRBD1 (5 bases). The V gene's germline CDR1 is MNHEY and CDR2 SVGAGI. This CDR3 spans 13 amino acids. The V gene lost 7 bases and the J gene lost 6 bases, with 13 bases spanning the gap. The CDR3 bases are TGTGCCAGCAAAGAACAGGAGTTCAATGAGCAGTTCTTC. It encodes CASKEQEFNEQFF.

This clonotype was counted a few times. The chain combines TRBV12-3 or TRBV12-4 with TRBJ1-2; D is unclear. V gave up 6 bases and J gave up 7 bases, with 15 bases separating them. This CDR3 contains 13 residues. Here the CDR3 DNA reads TGTGCCAGCAGCCAGCCTCTCCGCGCTGGCTACACCTTC. Translating gives CASSQPLRAGYTF.

This sequence joins TRBV7-9 and TRBJ2-2; the D is unclear. Germline-derived CDR1 and CDR2 are SEHNR and FQNEAQ (reference sequence). The length of the CDR3 is 12 residues. Trimming removed 5 bases at V and 7 bases at J, with 8 bases between. DNA for the CDR3: TGTGCCAGCAGCCCGTTGGGCGGGGAGCTGTTTTTT. Its protein product is CASSPLGGELFF.

This clonotype came up a few times. The V call is TRBV4-2, the J call TRBJ1-1; a possible D gene is TRBD1 (5 bases). The CDR3 contains 14 residues. Germline loops: CDR1 LGHNA, CDR2 YNFKEQ. The V and J ends lost 3 bases and 5 bases respectively, with 13 bases between them. This chain's CDR3 is CASSQDQGWTEAFF. CDR3 coding DNA: TGTGCCAGCAGCCAGGATCAGGGCTGGACTGAAGCTTTCTTT.

This rearrangement joins TRBV15 to TRBJ1-2; possible D gene TRBD1, 5 bases. The germline V gene encodes CDR1 LNHNV and CDR2 YYDKDF (reference sequence). This CDR3 spans 15 amino acids. V shed 3 bases and J shed 4 bases, with 15 bases lying between them. The CDR3 reads CATSRPGGRIYGYTF. CDR3 nucleotides: TGTGCCACCAGCAGGCCCGGGGGGAGGATCTATGGCTACACCTTC.

V usage is TRBV12-3 or TRBV12-4 and J usage is TRBJ2-3; the D is unclear. Trimming removed 2 bases at V and 3 bases at J, with 9 bases between. This CDR3 has 14 residues. This chain's CDR3 is CASSLRFGTDTQYF. The CDR3 region has the DNA TGTGCCAGCAGTTTACGTTTTGGTACAGATACGCAGTATTTT.

The V and J genes are TRBV11-2 and TRBJ1-3; possibly TRBD1 for D (5 bases). Looked up from germline, CDR1 is SGHAT and CDR2 is FQNNGV. V shed 5 bases and J shed 0 bases, with 11 bases lying between them. The CDR3 consists of 15 residues. CDR3 sequence reads: CASSLLGDSGNTIYF. The CDR3 bases are TGTGCCAGCAGCCTACTGGGGGACTCTGGAAACACCATATATTTT.

This clonotype has more than one count but fewer than ten. The DNA of the CDR3 is TGTGCCAGCAGTTTAGGGGGGCACCTCTATGGCTACACCTTC. The encoded protein is CASSLGGHLYGYTF. The chain links TRBV28 to TRBJ1-2; a weak D match, TRBD1 (6 bases). CDR1 is MDHEN, CDR2 SYDVKM, per germline. This CDR3 is 14 amino acids long. Trimming pared 2 bases from V and 4 bases from J, leaving 11 bases between.

J is TRBJ1-2 and V is TRBV7-3, with D maybe TRBD1 (5 bases). The germline V gene encodes CDR1 SGHTA and CDR2 FQGTGA. This CDR3 is 15 amino acids long. V was clipped by 5 bases and J by 7 bases, with 20 bases between them. CDR3 nucleotide sequence: TGTGCCAGCAGCCCACAATCCGGGGGGGGGACTGGCTACACCTTC. Translation: CASSPQSGGGTGYTF.

The chain combines TRBV20-1 with TRBJ1-4; TRBD1 is a possible D gene (6 bases). The CDR3 is made up of 14 amino acids. V dropped 2 bases and J dropped 4 bases, with 11 bases sitting between them. The germline V gene encodes CDR1 DFQATT and CDR2 SNEGSKA (reference sequence). In DNA form, the CDR3 reads TGCAGTGCTAGAAGGACAGCTCTTAATGAAAAACTGTTTTTT. Translated, it gives CSARRTALNEKLFF.

The chain has TRBV5-1 and TRBJ2-1; D is ambiguous. The CDR3 length is 15 residues. V gave up 1 base and J gave up 0 bases, with 8 bases separating them. Germline V gene sequence: CDR1 SGHRS, CDR2 YFSETQ. The DNA of the CDR3 is TGCGCCAGCAGCTTGACGCAAAACTCCTACAATGAGCAGTTCTTC. Translation: CASSLTQNSYNEQFF.